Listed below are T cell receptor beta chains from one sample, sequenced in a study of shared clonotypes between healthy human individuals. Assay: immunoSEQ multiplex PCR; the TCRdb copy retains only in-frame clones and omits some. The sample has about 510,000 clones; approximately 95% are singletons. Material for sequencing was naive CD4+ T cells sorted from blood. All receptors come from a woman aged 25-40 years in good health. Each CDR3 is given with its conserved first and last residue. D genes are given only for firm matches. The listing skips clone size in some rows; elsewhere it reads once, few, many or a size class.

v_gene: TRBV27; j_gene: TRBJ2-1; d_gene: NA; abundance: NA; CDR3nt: TGTGCCAGCAGTCCCCACGGGGACGGCGAGCAGTTCTTC; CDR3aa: CASSPHGDGEQFF
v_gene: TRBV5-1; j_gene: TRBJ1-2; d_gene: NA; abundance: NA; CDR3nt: TGCGCCAGCAGCTGGGGGGAGTTCCGTGGCTACACCTTC; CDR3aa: CASSWGEFRGYTF
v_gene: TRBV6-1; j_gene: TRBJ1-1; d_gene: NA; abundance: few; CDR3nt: TGTGCCAGCAGGGAGGCGGGAGGGACTGAAGCTTTCTTT; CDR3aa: CASREAGGTEAFF
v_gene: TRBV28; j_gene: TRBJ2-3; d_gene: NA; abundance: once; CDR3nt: TGTGCCAGCATTAAAGCTGGGGAGTTCGGCACAGATACGCAGTATTTT; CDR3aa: CASIKAGEFGTDTQYF
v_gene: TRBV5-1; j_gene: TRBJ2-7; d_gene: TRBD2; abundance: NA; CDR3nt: TGCGCCAGCAGCTTGACTAGCGGGAGGTACGAGCAGTACTTC; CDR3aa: CASSLTSGRYEQYF
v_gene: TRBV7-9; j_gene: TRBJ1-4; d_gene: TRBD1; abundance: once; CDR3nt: TGTGCCAGCAGCCCGGACAGGGGGAGCATCTGGGGCAATGAAAAACTGTTTTTT; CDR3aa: CASSPDRGSIWGNEKLFF
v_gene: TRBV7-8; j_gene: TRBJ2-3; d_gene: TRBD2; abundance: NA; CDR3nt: TGTGCCAGCAGCCCTAGCGGGAGCTTCCCAGATACGCAGTATTTT; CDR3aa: CASSPSGSFPDTQYF
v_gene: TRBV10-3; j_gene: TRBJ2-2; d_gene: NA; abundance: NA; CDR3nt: TGTGCCATCAGTGCCGGTCCAGGGGAGCTGTTTTTT; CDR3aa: CAISAGPGELFF
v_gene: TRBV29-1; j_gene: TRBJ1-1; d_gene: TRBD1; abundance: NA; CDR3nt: TGCAGCGTCCGCCGGGACAGGGGGCGAGGCGAAGCTTTCTTT; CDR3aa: CSVRRDRGRGEAFF
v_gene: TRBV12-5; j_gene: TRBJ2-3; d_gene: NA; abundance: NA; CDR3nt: TGTGCTAGTGGTTTGGGGCCGAGTTATAGCACAGATACGCAGTATTTT; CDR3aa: CASGLGPSYSTDTQYF
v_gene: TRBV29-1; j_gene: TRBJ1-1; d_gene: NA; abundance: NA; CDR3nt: TGCAGCGTTGAGAGAGGGAACACTGAAGCTTTCTTT; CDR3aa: CSVERGNTEAFF
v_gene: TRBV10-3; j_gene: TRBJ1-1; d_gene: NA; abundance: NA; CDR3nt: TGTGCCATCACACAGGGCATGAACACTGAAGCTTTCTTT; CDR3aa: CAITQGMNTEAFF
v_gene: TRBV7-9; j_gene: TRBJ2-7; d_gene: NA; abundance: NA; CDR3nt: TGTGCCAGCAGCTTTTCCGGGACATACTCCTACGAGCAGTACTTC; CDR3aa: CASSFSGTYSYEQYF
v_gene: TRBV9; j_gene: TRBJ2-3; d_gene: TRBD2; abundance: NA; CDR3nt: TGTGCCAGCAGCGTAGTATCTAGCGGGGCCGCAGATACGCAGTATTTT; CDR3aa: CASSVVSSGAADTQYF
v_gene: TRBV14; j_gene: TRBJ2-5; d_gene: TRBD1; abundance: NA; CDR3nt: TGTGCCAGCAGCCAAAACGGACAGGGGGCGGAGACCCAGTACTTC; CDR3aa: CASSQNGQGAETQYF
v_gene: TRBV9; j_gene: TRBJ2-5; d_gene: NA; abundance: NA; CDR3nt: TGTGCCAGCAGCCCCGGTGGAGGGTTGCGTCGGGAGACCCAGTACTTC; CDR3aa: CASSPGGGLRRETQYF
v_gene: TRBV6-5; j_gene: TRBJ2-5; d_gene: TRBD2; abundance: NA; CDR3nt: TGTGCCAGCAGTTCAACCGGGACTAGCGGGAGAGAGACCCAGTACTTC; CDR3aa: CASSSTGTSGRETQYF
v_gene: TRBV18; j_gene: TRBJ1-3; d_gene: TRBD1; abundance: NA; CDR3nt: TGTGCCAGCTCGGTACAGGGGTCTGGAAACACCATATATTTT; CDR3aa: CASSVQGSGNTIYF
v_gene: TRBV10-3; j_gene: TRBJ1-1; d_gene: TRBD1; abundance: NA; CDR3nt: TGTGCCATCAGTGAGTCGGACAGGGGAAGTAACACTGAAGCTTTCTTT; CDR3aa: CAISESDRGSNTEAFF
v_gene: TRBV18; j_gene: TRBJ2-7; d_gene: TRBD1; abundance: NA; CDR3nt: TGTGCCAGCTCACCACCCGGGACAGGGGAAGGCGAGCAGTACTTC; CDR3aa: CASSPPGTGEGEQYF
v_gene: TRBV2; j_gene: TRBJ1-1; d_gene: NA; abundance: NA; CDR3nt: TGTGCCAGCAGGGTAGAGGGGACCCCGAACACTGAAGCTTTCTTT; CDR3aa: CASRVEGTPNTEAFF
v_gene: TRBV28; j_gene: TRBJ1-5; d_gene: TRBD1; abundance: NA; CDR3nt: TGTGCCAGCAGTTTAGCGGACAGGATCAATCAGCCCCAGCATTTT; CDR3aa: CASSLADRINQPQHF
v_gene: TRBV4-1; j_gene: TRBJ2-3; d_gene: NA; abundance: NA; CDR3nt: TGCGCCAGCAGCCAAGTCGGGAGAGTGGATACGCAGTATTTT; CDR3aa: CASSQVGRVDTQYF
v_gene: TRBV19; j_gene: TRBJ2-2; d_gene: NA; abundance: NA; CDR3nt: TGTGCCAGTAAGAGCACCGGGGAGCTGTTTTTT; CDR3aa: CASKSTGELFF
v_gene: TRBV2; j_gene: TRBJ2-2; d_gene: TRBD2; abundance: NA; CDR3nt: TGTGCCAGCAGCTACGGACTAGCGGGACGAAACACCGGGGAGCTGTTTTTT; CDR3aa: CASSYGLAGRNTGELFF
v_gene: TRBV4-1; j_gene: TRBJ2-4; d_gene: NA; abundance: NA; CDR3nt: TGCGCCAGCAGCCAAGTGCCAGGGGTAAAAAACATTCAGTACTTC; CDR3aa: CASSQVPGVKNIQYF
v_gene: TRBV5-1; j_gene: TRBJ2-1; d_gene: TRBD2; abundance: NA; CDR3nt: TGCGCCAGCAGCATCGGGACTAGCGGGAGGGACCCCTACAATGAGCAGTTCTTC; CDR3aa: CASSIGTSGRDPYNEQFF
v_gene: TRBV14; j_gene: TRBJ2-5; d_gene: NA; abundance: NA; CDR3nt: TGTGCCAGCAGCCAAGGGGGCCTCCCTACCCAGTACTTC; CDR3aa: CASSQGGLPTQYF
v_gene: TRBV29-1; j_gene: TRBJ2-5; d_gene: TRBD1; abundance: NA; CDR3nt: TGCAGCACTTCAACGCGAGGACAGGGCTCAGAGACCCAGTACTTC; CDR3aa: CSTSTRGQGSETQYF
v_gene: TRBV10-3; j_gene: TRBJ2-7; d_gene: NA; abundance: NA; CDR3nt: TGTGCCATCAGTGCGGACAGCGACGAGCAGTACTTC; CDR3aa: CAISADSDEQYF
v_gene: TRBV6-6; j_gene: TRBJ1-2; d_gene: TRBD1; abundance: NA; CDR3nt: TGTGCCAGCAGACAACTCGGACAGGCCGATGGCTACACCTTC; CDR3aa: CASRQLGQADGYTF
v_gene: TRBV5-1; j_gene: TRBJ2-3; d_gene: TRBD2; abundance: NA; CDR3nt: TGCGCCAGCAGCCCGGGACTAGCGGGAGGGCCCGGTGGGTCGACGCAGTATTTT; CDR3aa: CASSPGLAGGPGGSTQYF
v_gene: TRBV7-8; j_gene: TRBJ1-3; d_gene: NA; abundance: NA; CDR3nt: TGTGCCAGCAGCTTAGGGGAGGGAGGGACTAGAACCCCTGGAAACACCATATATTTT; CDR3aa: CASSLGEGGTRTPGNTIYF
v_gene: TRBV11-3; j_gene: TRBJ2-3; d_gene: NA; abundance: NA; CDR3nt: TGTGCCAGCAGCTCGACTGGTCGCACAGATACGCAGTATTTT; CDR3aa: CASSSTGRTDTQYF
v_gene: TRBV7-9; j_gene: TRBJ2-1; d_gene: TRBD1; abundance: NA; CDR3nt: TGTGCCAGCAGCTTAAACGGACAGGGCTCCTACAATGAGCAGTTCTTC; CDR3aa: CASSLNGQGSYNEQFF
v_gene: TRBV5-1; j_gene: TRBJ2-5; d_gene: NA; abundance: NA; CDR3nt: TGCGCCAGCAGCCTGACAGGCCAGCAAGAGACCCAGTACTTC; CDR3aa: CASSLTGQQETQYF
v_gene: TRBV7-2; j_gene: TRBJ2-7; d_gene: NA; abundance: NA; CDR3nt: TGTGCCAGCAGCTTAGTTCGACTAGTCGGCGAGCAGTACTTC; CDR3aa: CASSLVRLVGEQYF
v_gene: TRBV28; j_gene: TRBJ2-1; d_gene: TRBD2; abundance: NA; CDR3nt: TGTGCCAGCAGCGATGAGAGCCTAGCGGGAATCTACAATGAGCAGTTCTTC; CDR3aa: CASSDESLAGIYNEQFF
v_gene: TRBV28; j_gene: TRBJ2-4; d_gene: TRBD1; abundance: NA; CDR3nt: TGTGCCAGCAGTTCCGGACAGGGGGAAAACATTCAGTACTTC; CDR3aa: CASSSGQGENIQYF
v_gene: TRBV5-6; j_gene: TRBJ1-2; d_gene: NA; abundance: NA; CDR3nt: TGTGCCAGCAGTTCCCCTCCCTGGACCGACGGCTATGGCTACACCTTC; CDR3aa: CASSSPPWTDGYGYTF
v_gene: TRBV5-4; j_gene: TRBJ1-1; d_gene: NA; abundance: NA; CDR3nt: TGTGCCAGCAGCAAAACCGACGAGCCGGGAGCTTTCTTT; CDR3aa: CASSKTDEPGAFF
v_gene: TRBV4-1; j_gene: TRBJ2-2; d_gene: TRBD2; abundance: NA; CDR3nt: TGCGCCAGCAGCTTCCGAGGACTAGCGGCGAACACCGGGGAGCTGTTTTTT; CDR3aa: CASSFRGLAANTGELFF
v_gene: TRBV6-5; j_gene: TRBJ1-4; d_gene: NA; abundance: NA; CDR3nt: TGTGCCAGCAGAGACGGACTTTCGGAAAAACTGTTTTTT; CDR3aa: CASRDGLSEKLFF
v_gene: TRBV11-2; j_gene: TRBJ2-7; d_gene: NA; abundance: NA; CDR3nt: TGTGCCAGCAGCCAACACTACGAGCAGTACTTC; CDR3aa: CASSQHYEQYF
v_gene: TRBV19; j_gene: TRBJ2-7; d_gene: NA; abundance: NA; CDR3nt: TGTGCCAGTAGTATGGACTTCCGCTCCTACGAGCAGTACTTC; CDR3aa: CASSMDFRSYEQYF
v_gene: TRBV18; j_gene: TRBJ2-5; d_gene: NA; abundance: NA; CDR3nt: TGTGCCAGCTCACCGTCCTTGGAGACCCAGTACTTC; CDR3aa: CASSPSLETQYF
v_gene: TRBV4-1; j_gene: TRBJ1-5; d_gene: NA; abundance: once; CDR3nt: TGCGCCAGCAGCCAAGAGGTGGGGGGAAACAATCAGCCCCAGCATTTT; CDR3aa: CASSQEVGGNNQPQHF
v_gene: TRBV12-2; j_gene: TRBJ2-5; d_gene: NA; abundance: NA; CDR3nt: TGTGCAAGTCGCCAAAAGGGGGCCAGGGACCAAGAGACCCAGTACTTC; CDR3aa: CASRQKGARDQETQYF
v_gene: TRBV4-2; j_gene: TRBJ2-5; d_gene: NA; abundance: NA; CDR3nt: TGTGCCAGCAGCCAAGCGGGGATGGCGGGGACCCAGTACTTC; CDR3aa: CASSQAGMAGTQYF
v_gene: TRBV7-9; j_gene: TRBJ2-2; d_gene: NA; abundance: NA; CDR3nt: TGTGCCAGCAGCTACCTGGGGGGCTTCACCGGGGAGCTGTTTTTT; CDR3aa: CASSYLGGFTGELFF
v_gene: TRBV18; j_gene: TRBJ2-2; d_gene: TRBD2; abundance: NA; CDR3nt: TGTGCCAGCTCAACAGGACTAGTCACGGACACCGGGGAGCTGTTTTTT; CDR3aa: CASSTGLVTDTGELFF
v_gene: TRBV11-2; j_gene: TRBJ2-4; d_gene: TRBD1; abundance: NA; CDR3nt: TGTGCCAGCAGCCCAGGTGGGGTCCAGGGGGCTAGTACCAAAAACATTCAGTACTTC; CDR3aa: CASSPGGVQGASTKNIQYF
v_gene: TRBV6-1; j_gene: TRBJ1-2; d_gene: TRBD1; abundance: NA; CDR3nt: TGTGCCAGCAGTCAACAGGGGAATGGCTACACCTTC; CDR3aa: CASSQQGNGYTF
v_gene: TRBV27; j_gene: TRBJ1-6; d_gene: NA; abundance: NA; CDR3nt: TGTGCCAGCAGTTTATTTCAGGGACTCGCCTATAATTCACCCCTCCACTTT; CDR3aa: CASSLFQGLAYNSPLHF
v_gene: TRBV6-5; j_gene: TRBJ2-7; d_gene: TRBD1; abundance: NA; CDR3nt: TGTGCCAGCAGTTACGGCCGGGACAGGGCTTACGAGCAGTACTTC; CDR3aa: CASSYGRDRAYEQYF
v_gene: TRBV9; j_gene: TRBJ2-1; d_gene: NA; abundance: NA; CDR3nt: TGTGCCAGCAGCGTAGATCCCGCTGGGGCCTACAATGAGCAGTTCTTC; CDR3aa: CASSVDPAGAYNEQFF
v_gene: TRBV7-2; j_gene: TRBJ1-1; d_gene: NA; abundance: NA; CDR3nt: TGTGCCAGCAGCTTTGTCGACATAAGCACTGAAGCTTTCTTT; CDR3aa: CASSFVDISTEAFF
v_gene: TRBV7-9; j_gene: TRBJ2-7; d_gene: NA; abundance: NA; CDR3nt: TGTGCCAGCAGGGAGGGCGAGGGGCGTTACGAGCAGTACTTC; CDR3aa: CASREGEGRYEQYF
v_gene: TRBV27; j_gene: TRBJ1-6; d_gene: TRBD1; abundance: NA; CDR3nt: TGTGCCAGCAGTTTAATGGGGACAGGATCCTCACCCCTCCACTTT; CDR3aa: CASSLMGTGSSPLHF